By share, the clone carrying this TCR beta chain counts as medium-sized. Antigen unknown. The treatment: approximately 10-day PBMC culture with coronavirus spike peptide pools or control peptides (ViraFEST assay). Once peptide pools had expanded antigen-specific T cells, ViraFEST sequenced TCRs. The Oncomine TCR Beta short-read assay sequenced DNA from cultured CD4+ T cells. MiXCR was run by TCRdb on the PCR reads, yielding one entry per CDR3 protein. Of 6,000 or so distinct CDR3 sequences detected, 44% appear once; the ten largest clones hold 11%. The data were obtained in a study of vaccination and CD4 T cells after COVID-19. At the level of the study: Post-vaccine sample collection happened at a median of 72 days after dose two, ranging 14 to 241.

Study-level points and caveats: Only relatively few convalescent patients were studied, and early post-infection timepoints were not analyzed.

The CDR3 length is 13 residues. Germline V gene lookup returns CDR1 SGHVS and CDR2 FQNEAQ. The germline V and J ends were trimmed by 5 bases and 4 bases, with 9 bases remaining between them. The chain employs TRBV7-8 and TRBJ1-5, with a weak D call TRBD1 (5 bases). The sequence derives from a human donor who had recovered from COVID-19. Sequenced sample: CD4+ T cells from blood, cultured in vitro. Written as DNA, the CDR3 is TGTGCCAGCAGCCCTCGACAGAATCAGCCCCAGCATTTT. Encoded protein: CASSPRQNQPQHF.